A selection of T cell receptor beta chains follows, all from one sample in a study of PD-L1 blockade in urothelial cancer. TCRdb's table, derived via immunoSEQ multiplex PCR, lists solely in-frame clones and lacks some. The sample lists approximately 58,000 clones, more than 65% seen once, with about 4.5% in the top ten. The sample in question was PBMCs, obtained around atezolizumab (anti-PD-L1) treatment. The origin of the receptors is a man between 65 and 85 years old with urothelial cancer. The CDR3 runs from the conserved cysteine through the conserved F or W. Each record gives: V gene, D gene, J gene, clone size, CDR3 protein, CDR3 DNA. A D gene is named only where the DNA matches it firmly. A row's size may be missing; if present it is once, few, many or a size class.

>TRBV6-5|TRBD2|TRBJ2-7|NA
CASTRSIAGAYEQYF
TGTGCCAGCACCCGATCTATAGCGGGAGCCTACGAGCAGTACTTC
>TRBV28|TRBD1|TRBJ2-2|NA
CASSLGGTGDTGELFF
TGTGCCAGCAGTTTGGGGGGGACAGGGGACACCGGGGAGCTGTTTTTT
>TRBV5-8|TRBD1|TRBJ1-1|few
CASSRTGGAEAFF
TGTGCCAGCAGCCGTACAGGGGGAGCTGAAGCTTTCTTT
>TRBV10-3|TRBD1|TRBJ1-4|once
CAISDGTVLNEKLFF
TGTGCCATCAGTGACGGGACAGTACTAAATGAAAAACTGTTTTTT
>TRBV7-2|TRBD2|TRBJ2-2|NA
CASSFALAANTGELFF
TGTGCCAGCAGCTTCGCTCTAGCGGCGAACACCGGGGAGCTGTTTTTT
>TRBV13|TRBD2|TRBJ2-3|NA
CASSFSGRARTDTQYF
TGTGCCAGCAGCTTTAGCGGGAGGGCCAGGACAGATACGCAGTATTTT
>TRBV5-1|NA|TRBJ1-1|NA
CASSFRVLGEAFF
TGCGCCAGCAGCTTCAGGGTGTTGGGTGAAGCTTTCTTT
>TRBV5-1|TRBD2|TRBJ2-5|NA
CASRLAGDQRGETQYF
TGCGCCAGCAGGCTAGCGGGAGACCAACGGGGAGAGACCCAGTACTTC
>TRBV20-1|NA|TRBJ2-5|NA
CSATYKETQYF
TGCAGTGCTACTTACAAAGAGACCCAGTACTTC
>TRBV27|NA|TRBJ2-1|NA
CASSFQAGPLGNEQFF
TGTGCCAGCAGTTTCCAGGCGGGCCCACTTGGAAATGAGCAGTTCTTC
>TRBV2|NA|TRBJ1-3|NA
CASREGIGNTIYF
TGTGCCAGCAGGGAGGGAATAGGAAACACCATATATTTT
>TRBV29-1|NA|TRBJ2-7|NA
CSVGRGLEEQYF
TGCAGCGTTGGTAGGGGACTTGAGGAGCAGTACTTC
>TRBV9|TRBD1|TRBJ2-7|NA
CASSFSGTGNNEQYF
TGTGCCAGCAGCTTTTCCGGGACAGGGAACAACGAGCAGTACTTC
>TRBV19|TRBD1|TRBJ2-7|NA
CASSNRGGEQYF
TGTGCCAGTAGTAACAGGGGTGGCGAGCAGTACTTC
>TRBV10-3|NA|TRBJ1-1|NA
CAISDTSEAFF
TGTGCCATCAGTGACACCAGTGAAGCTTTCTTT
>TRBV4-2|NA|TRBJ1-2|NA
CASSQEDSRGYTF
TGTGCCAGCAGCCAGGAGGACAGTCGGGGCTACACCTTC
>TRBV7-8|NA|TRBJ1-6|NA
CASSLWMGQNNSPLHF
TGTGCCAGCAGCTTGTGGATGGGGCAGAATAATTCACCCCTCCACTTT
>TRBV5-4|TRBD1|TRBJ1-3|NA
CASSIDRGGSGNTIYF
TGTGCCAGCAGCATAGACAGGGGTGGCTCTGGAAACACCATATATTTT
>TRBV6-1|TRBD1|TRBJ1-5|NA
CAISGTDNQPQHF
TGTGCCATCTCCGGGACAGACAATCAGCCCCAGCATTTT
>TRBV11-1|NA|TRBJ2-1|few
CASSVERDEQFF
TGTGCCAGCAGCGTTGAGCGGGATGAGCAGTTCTTC
>TRBV4-1|TRBD2|TRBJ2-7|few
CASSQLPGLAGVYEQYF
TGCGCCAGCAGCCAACTTCCGGGACTAGCGGGGGTTTACGAGCAGTACTTC
>TRBV30|NA|TRBJ1-2|NA
CAWSPRTVYTF
TGTGCCTGGAGTCCCCGGACAGTCTACACCTTC
>TRBV4-2|NA|TRBJ1-2|NA
CASSQGTENYGYTF
TGTGCCAGCAGCCAAGGTACAGAGAACTATGGCTACACCTTC
>TRBV27|TRBD2|TRBJ2-2|NA
CASKPTSGSGGELFF
TGTGCCAGCAAGCCGACTAGCGGGAGTGGCGGGGAGCTGTTTTTT
>TRBV28|TRBD1|TRBJ2-6|NA
CASHPDRGNFGANVLTF
TGTGCCAGCCACCCCGACAGGGGGAACTTTGGGGCCAACGTCCTGACTTTC
>TRBV6-1|NA|TRBJ1-5|NA
CASSEDRGSERPQHF
TGTGCCAGCAGTGAAGATCGGGGTTCCGAGAGGCCCCAGCATTTT
>TRBV9|TRBD1|TRBJ2-6|NA
CASSLQGAGANVLTF
TGTGCCAGCAGCCTCCAGGGGGCCGGGGCCAACGTCCTGACTTTC
>TRBV5-6|NA|TRBJ2-7|NA
CASSQLRLGNPYEQYF
TGTGCCAGCAGCCAACTAAGACTAGGGAATCCCTACGAGCAGTACTTC
>TRBV5-6|TRBD1|TRBJ1-3|NA
CASSGRGHDTIYF
TGTGCCAGCAGCGGTAGGGGGCACGACACCATATATTTT
>TRBV11-2|NA|TRBJ2-3|NA
CASSLVTGSGTDTQYF
TGTGCCAGCAGCTTAGTGACCGGGTCAGGCACAGATACGCAGTATTTT
>TRBV29-1|NA|TRBJ2-1|NA
CSLNRGGGGEQFF
TGCAGCCTAAACAGGGGAGGTGGTGGTGAGCAGTTCTTC
>TRBV11-2|NA|TRBJ1-2|NA
CASSLDTYGYTF
TGTGCCAGCAGCTTAGATACTTATGGCTACACCTTC
>TRBV2|NA|TRBJ1-1|NA
CASTMRRVEAGEAFF
TGTGCCAGCACCATGAGACGGGTGGAGGCTGGTGAAGCTTTCTTT
>TRBV9|TRBD2|TRBJ2-5|NA
CASSAGGTSGGKTQYF
TGTGCCAGCAGCGCGGGAGGGACTAGCGGGGGGAAGACCCAGTACTTC
>TRBV6-6|TRBD2|TRBJ2-1|NA
CASFTGGPPNEQFF
TGTGCCAGCTTCACGGGAGGGCCCCCCAATGAGCAGTTCTTC
>TRBV19|TRBD1|TRBJ2-2|NA
CASSIRTGHGELFF
TGTGCCAGTAGTATACGGACAGGGCACGGGGAGCTGTTTTTT
>TRBV18|NA|TRBJ2-5|NA
CASSLGAQGQETQYF
TGTGCCAGCTCACTTGGGGCCCAGGGGCAAGAGACCCAGTACTTC
>TRBV5-1|NA|TRBJ2-7|few
CASGPGVTTNYEQYF
TGCGCCAGCGGCCCCGGGGTCACTACGAACTACGAGCAGTACTTC
>TRBV28|NA|TRBJ1-1|few
CASRGRVSGTEAFF
TGTGCCAGCAGGGGCAGGGTATCAGGGACTGAAGCTTTCTTT
>TRBV5-6|NA|TRBJ1-1|NA
CASSLDRAVVSAFF
TGTGCCAGCAGCTTGGACAGGGCTGTTGTGTCGGCTTTCTTT
>TRBV6-1|NA|TRBJ1-5|NA
CASTVRQGGQPQHF
TGTGCCAGCACCGTTCGGCAGGGTGGCCAGCCCCAGCATTTT
>TRBV28|NA|TRBJ1-5|NA
CASGGSSNQPQHF
TGTGCATCCGGGGGGTCTAGCAATCAGCCCCAGCATTTT
>TRBV28|NA|TRBJ1-2|once
CATRKEYGYTF
TGTGCCACCCGAAAGGAGTATGGCTACACCTTC
>TRBV6-1|TRBD2|TRBJ2-3|once
CASSEAWEGDTQYF
TGTGCCAGCAGTGAAGCATGGGAGGGAGATACGCAGTATTTT
>TRBV11-2|TRBD2|TRBJ2-5|NA
CASSLESGAQYF
TGTGCCAGCAGCTTAGAAAGCGGGGCCCAGTACTTC
>TRBV4-1|NA|TRBJ2-3|NA
CASSPQGTAASTDTQYF
TGCGCCAGCAGCCCGCAGGGGACGGCAGCTAGCACAGATACGCAGTATTTT
>TRBV15|NA|TRBJ2-6|NA
CATSTGGLANVLTF
TGTGCCACCAGCACCGGGGGGCTGGCCAACGTCCTGACTTTC
>TRBV18|TRBD1|TRBJ2-3|NA
CASSLQSGQPTDTQYF
TGTGCCAGCTCACTACAATCGGGACAGCCCACAGATACGCAGTATTTT
>TRBV2|NA|TRBJ2-5|NA
CASTQDSLGTQYF
TGTGCCAGCACCCAGGACAGTCTGGGGACCCAGTACTTC
>TRBV5-4|NA|TRBJ2-3|NA
CASSLTRERDTQYF
TGTGCCAGCAGCTTGACACGGGAGAGGGATACGCAGTATTTT
>TRBV11-3|NA|TRBJ1-3|NA
CASSSGQGNTIYF
TGTGCCAGCAGCTCCGGACAGGGAAACACCATATATTTT
>TRBV7-2|NA|TRBJ2-3|NA
CASSLVQADTQYF
TGTGCCAGCAGCTTAGTTCAGGCAGATACGCAGTATTTT